These 5 T cell receptor beta chains were sequenced from one sample in a study of T cell responses to AZD1222 COVID-19 vaccine. Some clones are missing from TCRdb's copy, which holds only in-frame ones; the method was immunoSEQ multiplex PCR. The sample comprises 75,000 to 100,000 clones, roughly 90% of which are singletons, and over 2.5% rests with the top ten. The specimen was peripheral blood, collected on day 0 of AZD1222 vaccination. Every receptor here comes from an adult in good health.

The chain carries TRBV7-9 and TRBJ2-3; TRBD1 matches 9 bases. The CDR3 covers 16 residues. With V trimmed by 5 bases and J by 7 bases, 13 bases remained unmatched. Germline V gene data show CDR1 as SEHNR and CDR2 as FQNEAQ (reference sequence). CDR3 in DNA: TGTGCCAGCAGCAGAGGCGGGACAGGGAATCGAAATACGCAGTATTTT. Its translation is CASSRGGTGNRNTQYF.

The rearrangement joins TRBV20-1 to TRBJ1-1, with D hard to call. Trimming took off 3 bases at V and 4 bases at J, with 12 bases between the two ends. The CDR3 has 13 amino acids. Germline V gives CDR1 DFQATT, CDR2 SNEGSKA (reference sequence). The CDR3 is CSASGDSGTEAFF. The CDR3 DNA follows: TGCAGTGCTAGTGGGGATTCGGGCACTGAAGCTTTCTTT.

The chain has TRBV7-2 and TRBJ2-1; the D is unclear. There are 13 residues in the CDR3. The ends were cut back, 4 bases at V and 12 bases at J, with 16 bases in the middle. Germline V gene lookup returns CDR1 SGHTA and CDR2 FQGNSA. For the CDR3, the DNA is TGTGCCAGCAGCTCCGGGCCCGGCGGCGGGCAGTTCTTC. The encoded protein is CASSSGPGGGQFF.

This chain joins TRBV3-1 (or the pseudogene TRBV3-2) and TRBJ1-1; 10 positions agree with TRBD1. CDR1 and CDR2 from the germline V gene are LGHDT and YNNKEL (reference sequence). The V segment lost 3 bases and the J segment 5 bases; nucleotides outside the gene matches: 6. This CDR3 region has 15 residues. For the CDR3, the DNA is TGTGCCAGCAGCCACCCGGGACAGGGGAGGACTGAAGCTTTCTTT. Translated: CASSHPGQGRTEAFF.

The count of this clone is one. The genes are TRBV11-1 and TRBJ1-1; D is undetermined. The germline CDR1 and CDR2 sequences are SGHAT and FQDESV (reference sequence). V lost 2 bases and J lost 5, with 6 bases in between. The CDR3 consists of 12 residues. The CDR3 reads CASSLSGTEAFF. The CDR3 DNA is TGTGCCAGCAGCTTATCGGGTACTGAAGCTTTCTTT.